One and the same sample provided the 28 T cell receptor beta chains below, sequenced in a study of T cell responses to AZD1222 COVID-19 vaccine. Clones were read by immunoSEQ multiplex PCR, and TCRdb kept only the in-frame ones, dropping some. The repertoire holds some 130,000 clones, with about nine tenths as singletons. The material sequenced was peripheral blood, taken on day 0 of AZD1222 vaccination. The origin of the receptors is an adult in good health.

The chain uses TRBV4-3 and TRBJ2-2; 8 nucleotides line up with TRBD2. Germline V gene data show CDR1 as LGHNA and CDR2 as YSLEER. The CDR3 consists of 14 residues. Trimming removed 4 bases from V and 6 bases from J; junction bases left unmatched: 4. CDR3 amino acids: CASSRGGGSGELFF. In DNA form, the CDR3 reads TGCGCCAGCAGCCGCGGCGGGGGGTCCGGGGAGCTGTTTTTT.

This chain links TRBV2 with TRBJ2-6; 8 bases fit TRBD1. V trimming: 8 bases; J trimming: 4 bases; junction bases outside the gene matches: 4. CDR1 and CDR2 (germline): SNHLY, FYNNEI. This CDR3 is 14 amino acids long. CDR3 coding DNA: TGTGCCAGCGGGGACAGGACGGGGGCCAACGTCCTGACTTTC. It specifies CASGDRTGANVLTF.

The chain employs TRBV6-5 and TRBJ2-1; possible D gene TRBD1, 6 bases. The CDR3 sequence is 12 residues long. Germline assignment: CDR1 MNHEY and CDR2 SVGAGI. V was clipped by 4 bases and J by 9 bases, with 10 bases between them. This CDR3 reads CASSSQGAEQFF. DNA of the CDR3: TGTGCCAGCAGTTCACAGGGTGCTGAGCAGTTCTTC.

This clone was detected only a few times. The chain couples TRBV7-8 to TRBJ2-3; D is unclear. With 6 bases removed from V and 4 bases from J, the gap between germline ends came to 17 bases. Germline V gene sequence: CDR1 SGHVS, CDR2 FQNEAQ. This CDR3 has 15 residues. The chain's CDR3 is CASRLLSSLSDTQYF. The CDR3 DNA sequence: TGTGCCAGCAGACTTCTATCTTCTTTGTCAGATACGCAGTATTTT.

This clone has a single count. V usage is TRBV7-9 and J usage is TRBJ2-3, with D unclear. Germline CDR1 reads SEHNR; CDR2 reads FQNEAQ (reference sequence). V gave up 6 bases and J gave up 2 bases, with 9 bases separating them. CDR3 length equals 13 residues. The CDR3 is CASRGYNTDTQYF. In nucleotides, the CDR3 is TGTGCCAGCAGGGGCTATAACACAGATACGCAGTATTTT.

This chain links TRBV5-6 with TRBJ2-3; 10 bases agree with TRBD1. CDR1 and CDR2 from the germline V gene are SGHDT and YYEEEE. J lost 4 bases, V lost 4 bases, and 3 bases had no gene match. The CDR3 spans 14 residues. In DNA form, the CDR3 reads TGTGCCAGCAGCACTGGACAGGGGGCAGATACGCAGTATTTT. Translated, it gives CASSTGQGADTQYF.

The gene calls are TRBV19 and TRBJ2-7; D unresolved. The germline CDR1 and CDR2 sequences are LNHDA and SQIVND (reference sequence). The ends were cut back, 7 bases at V and 2 bases at J, with 9 bases in the middle. The CDR3 consists of 12 residues. CDR3 loop: CASTNGTYEQYF. CDR3 nucleotides: TGTGCCAGTACCAACGGTACCTACGAGCAGTACTTC.

The chain is built from TRBV19 and TRBJ1-1; 9 bases match TRBD1. The CDR3 totals 15 residues. J gave up 6 bases and V 7 bases, and 12 bases lay outside the gene matches. Germline CDR1 and CDR2: LNHDA and SQIVND (reference sequence). The CDR3 bases are TGTGCCAGTATCTGGGGAACAGGGGGCGCCGCTGAAGCTTTCTTT. This translates into CASIWGTGGAAEAFF.

The V call is TRBV6-2 or TRBV6-3, the J call TRBJ2-4; 11 bases fit TRBD1. The CDR3 is 18 residues long. The trim removed 2 bases at V and 7 bases at J, leaving 13 bases unmatched. CDR1 is MNHEY and CDR2 is SVGEGT in the germline V gene. CDR3 amino acids: CASSYVAGQGAVGNIQYF. The CDR3 DNA reads as TGTGCCAGCAGTTACGTGGCTGGACAGGGGGCGGTTGGGAACATTCAGTACTTC.

The chain employs TRBV6-5 and TRBJ1-1, with a weak D call TRBD1 (6 bases). Germline CDR1 reads MNHEY; CDR2 reads SVGAGI. V was pared by 6 bases and J by 1 base, with 15 bases between. CDR3 length: 15 residues. The DNA for the CDR3 is TGTGCCAGCAGCAAACCCACAGGGTCGAACACTGAAGCTTTCTTT. The encoded protein is CASSKPTGSNTEAFF.

The chain joins TRBV4-2 to TRBJ2-5; 9 nucleotides align to TRBD2. CDR1 LGHNA and CDR2 YNFKEQ come from the germline V gene. V lost 6 bases, J lost 4 bases, and 15 bases stayed unmatched. The CDR3 loop spans 17 amino acids. CDR3 region: CASSQQGKRGALETQYF. DNA of the CDR3: TGTGCCAGCAGTCAGCAGGGGAAGCGGGGGGCATTAGAGACCCAGTACTTC.

The chain has TRBV27 and TRBJ2-1, with TRBD2 as a possible D gene (5 bases). Trimming took off 2 bases at V and 8 bases at J, with 10 bases between the two ends. The CDR3 is 13 amino acids. Looked up from germline, CDR1 is MNHEY and CDR2 is SMNVEV (reference sequence). The CDR3 loop is CASSLQWTHEQFF. As DNA, the CDR3 is TGTGCCAGCAGTTTACAATGGACTCATGAGCAGTTCTTC.

The rearrangement uses TRBV30 and TRBJ2-1; no clear D. The CDR3 covers 15 residues. Germline CDR1 is GTSNPN and CDR2 is SVGIG (reference sequence). Trimming shortened V by 5 bases and J by 0 bases, and 14 bases separated the two germline ends. In nucleotides, the CDR3 is TGTGCCTGGGAGATCGGCCAGGACTCCTACAATGAGCAGTTCTTC. Translation: CAWEIGQDSYNEQFF.

CDR3 protein: CASSARDRSVYGYTF. The CDR3 DNA is TGTGCCAGCAGTGCCCGGGACAGGTCGGTCTATGGCTACACCTTC. This chain uses TRBV2 with TRBJ1-2, with 8 bases matching TRBD1. Germline V gives CDR1 SNHLY, CDR2 FYNNEI. V lost 4 bases and J lost 4; bases outside the gene matches: 8. This CDR3 has 15 residues. Together with reference TRBV2 and TRBJ1-2, the CDR3 gives the full variable domain: EPEVTQTPSHQVTQMGQEVILRCVPISNHLYFYWYRQILGQKVEFLVSFYNNEISEKSEIFDDQFSVERPDGSNFTLKIRSTKLEDSAMYFCASSARDRSVYGYTFGSGTRLTVV.

The chain combines TRBV7-9 with TRBJ1-1, with unresolved D. The CDR3 is 14 amino acids. Trimming took 3 bases from V and 8 from J, leaving 16 bases between them. Germline-derived CDR1 and CDR2 are SEHNR and FQNEAQ (reference sequence). CDR3 amino acids: CASSFGPTLREAFF. Here the CDR3 DNA reads TGTGCCAGCAGCTTTGGGCCCACCCTAAGGGAAGCTTTCTTT. The full variable domain, its missing parts supplied by reference TRBV7-9 and TRBJ1-1, is DTGVSQNPRHKITKRGQNVTFRCDPISEHNRLYWYRQTLGQGPEFLTYFQNEAQLEKSRLLSDRFSAERPKGSFSTLEIQRTEQGDSAMYLCASSFGPTLREAFFGQGTRLTVV.

The chain has TRBV7-2 and TRBJ1-3, with D perhaps matching TRBD1 (5 bases). Deletions cut 0 bases from V and 2 bases from J, with 11 bases between. CDR1 is SGHTA, CDR2 FQGNSA, per germline. This CDR3 is 16 amino acids long. In DNA, the CDR3 is TGTGCCAGCAGCTTAGCGGGGCAGATTGCTGGAAACACCATATATTTT. Translated: CASSLAGQIAGNTIYF.

V usage is TRBV7-3 and J usage is TRBJ1-5; D is unresolved. The CDR3 loop spans 14 amino acids. Trimming took off 2 bases at V and 2 bases at J, with 7 bases between the two ends. The germline V gene encodes CDR1 SGHTA and CDR2 FQGTGA. In DNA, the CDR3 is TGTGCCAGCAGCTTACAGCCAGGCAATCAGCCCCAGCATTTT. The encoded protein is CASSLQPGNQPQHF.

V gene TRBV28 combines with J gene TRBJ1-5; perhaps TRBD1 as D (5 bases). Germline CDR1 is MDHEN and CDR2 is SYDVKM. The CDR3 has 16 residues. V was trimmed by 3 bases and J by 0 bases, leaving 12 bases between them. The CDR3 here is CASSFSRAISNQPQHF. CDR3 DNA sequence: TGTGCCAGCAGTTTCTCCAGGGCGATTAGCAATCAGCCCCAGCATTTT.

This clone has a handful of counts. The chain employs TRBV15 and TRBJ1-1; D ambiguous. Germline V gene data show CDR1 as LNHNV and CDR2 as YYDKDF (reference sequence). The V and J ends lost 0 bases and 1 base respectively, with 6 bases between them. CDR3 length equals 14 residues. As DNA, the CDR3 is TGTGCCACCAGCAGAGAGGGCCGGAACACTGAAGCTTTCTTT. This encodes CATSREGRNTEAFF.

The chain combines TRBV5-4 with TRBJ1-4; 9 nucleotides line up with TRBD1. Trimming at V came to 3 bases and at J to 8 bases, leaving 5 bases not matched to a gene. The V gene's germline CDR1 is SGHNT and CDR2 YYREEE (reference sequence). The CDR3 covers 14 residues. CDR3 region: CASSSGQGREKLFF. In DNA form, the CDR3 reads TGTGCCAGCAGCTCTGGACAGGGGAGGGAAAAACTGTTTTTT. Combining the CDR3 with reference TRBV5-4 and TRBJ1-4 gives the whole variable domain ETGVTQSPTHLIKTRGQQVTLRCSSQSGHNTVSWYQQALGQGPQFIFQYYREEENGRGNFPPRFSGLQFPNYSSELNVNALELDDSALYLCASSSGQGREKLFFGSGTQLSVL.

The chain couples TRBV5-4 to TRBJ2-5, with D possibly TRBD1 on 5 matching bases. This CDR3 comprises 14 residues. Trimming took off 5 bases at V and 4 bases at J, with 15 bases between the two ends. CDR1 and CDR2 (germline): SGHNT, YYREEE (reference sequence). CDR3 loop: CASSTDPQGETQYF. The CDR3 DNA reads as TGTGCCAGCAGTACGGACCCCCAGGGAGAGACCCAGTACTTC.

The chain couples TRBV4-2 to TRBJ1-5; D remains unclear. Trimming removed 0 bases from V and 2 bases from J, with 8 bases in between. This CDR3 spans 15 amino acids. The germline V gene has CDR1 LGHNA and CDR2 YNFKEQ. CDR3: CASSQEGRGNQPQHF. The CDR3 DNA sequence: TGTGCCAGCAGCCAAGAAGGCCGGGGCAATCAGCCCCAGCATTTT.

V gene TRBV7-2 combines with J gene TRBJ2-1, with a possible D match to TRBD2 (6 bases). This CDR3 has 17 amino acids. The V gene's germline CDR1 is SGHTA and CDR2 FQGNSA. V was clipped by 1 base and J by 5 bases, with 18 bases between them. The CDR3 DNA reads as TGTGCCAGCAGCTTAGTAGGAGGAGTCGGGGGAAACAATGAGCAGTTCTTC. It is translated as CASSLVGGVGGNNEQFF.

The J gene is TRBJ2-6, the V gene TRBV15; D uncertain. V lost 0 bases and J 0 bases, leaving 6 bases between the germline ends. CDR3 size: 16 residues. Germline V gene data show CDR1 as LNHNV and CDR2 as YYDKDF (reference sequence). This CDR3 reads CATSRDLGSGANVLTF. CDR3 sequence (DNA): TGTGCCACCAGCAGAGATCTTGGCTCTGGGGCCAACGTCCTGACTTTC.

This chain connects TRBV28 to TRBJ2-5, with 8 bases identical to TRBD1. The CDR3 length is 15 residues. J lost 5 bases, V lost 5 bases, and 10 bases had no gene match. Germline V gene lookup returns CDR1 MDHEN and CDR2 SYDVKM. The CDR3 coding sequence is TGTGCCAGCAGTCCCGTACAGGGGGGTACGGAGACCCAGTACTTC. Translation gives CASSPVQGGTETQYF.

The rearrangement links TRBV7-9 to TRBJ1-4, with D possibly being TRBD1 (6 bases). Germline-derived CDR1 and CDR2 are SEHNR and FQNEAQ (reference sequence). This CDR3 is built from 16 residues. V lost 2 bases to trimming and J lost 2 bases, with 12 bases between them. The CDR3 sequence is CASSLYGGATNEKLFF. As DNA, the CDR3 is TGTGCCAGCAGCTTATACGGGGGGGCGACTAATGAAAAACTGTTTTTT.

The rearrangement links TRBV7-2 to TRBJ2-2, with 13 bases that match TRBD2. V shed 5 bases, J shed 5 bases, and the junction held 2 bases outside the gene matches. The CDR3 contains 15 residues. From germline, CDR1 is SGHTA and CDR2 FQGNSA. CDR3 DNA: TGTGCCAGCAGCCCACTAGCGGGGGGGACCGGGGAGCTGTTTTTT. Its protein is CASSPLAGGTGELFF.

A few counts support this clone. J is TRBJ1-2 and V is TRBV28, with D unclear. Germline V gives CDR1 MDHEN, CDR2 SYDVKM. With 2 bases removed from V and 7 bases from J, the gap between germline ends came to 11 bases. The length of the CDR3 is 13 residues. This CDR3 reads CASSLAVGLGYTF. The CDR3 region has the DNA TGTGCCAGCAGTTTAGCTGTTGGGCTTGGCTACACCTTC.